One sample yielded the 24 T cell receptor beta chains listed below, sequenced in a study of OX40 agonist ivuxolimab in advanced cancers. Assay: immunoSEQ multiplex PCR; the TCRdb copy retains only in-frame clones and omits some. The data hold fewer than 100,000 clones, with around 87% observed a single time. The material sequenced was CD4+ or CD8+ T cells sorted from blood, taken in a trial of the OX40 agonist ivuxolimab. These receptors all stem from an adult with an advanced solid tumor such as melanoma, head and neck, liver or kidney cancer.

The V gene is TRBV27, the J gene TRBJ1-2, with TRBD1 identical over 7 bases. Per the germline V gene, CDR1 is MNHEY and CDR2 is SMNVEV (reference sequence). The CDR3 sequence is 13 residues long. The V segment lost 4 bases and the J segment 11 bases; nucleotides outside the gene matches: 10. CDR3 protein: CASSSAGGVRYTF. The DNA for the CDR3 is TGTGCCAGCAGTTCGGCAGGGGGGGTAAGGTACACCTTC.

This sequence joins TRBV30 and TRBJ2-4; D possibly corresponds to TRBD2 (6 bases). This CDR3 spans 15 amino acids. Trimming shortened V by 2 bases and J by 4 bases, and 15 bases separated the two germline ends. Germline V CDR1 and CDR2: GTSNPN, SVGIG (reference sequence). DNA for the CDR3: TGTGCCTGGAGTTCCCTGACTAGGGAAAAAAACATTCAGTACTTC. Its protein is CAWSSLTREKNIQYF.

The chain joins TRBV28 to TRBJ2-1; TRBD2 matches at 13 bases. Germline-derived CDR1 and CDR2 are MDHEN and SYDVKM. The CDR3 length is 15 residues. Trimming at V came to 5 bases and at J to 4 bases, leaving 2 bases not matched to a gene. The CDR3 bases are TGTGCCAGCAGTCAGACTAGCGGGGGGTACAATGAGCAGTTCTTC. It yields the protein CASSQTSGGYNEQFF.

The rearrangement joins TRBV6-6 to TRBJ1-1; no reliable D call. The CDR3 runs to 13 residues. V was shortened by 2 bases and J by 5 bases, with 9 bases between the two germline ends. Germline CDR1 reads MNHNY; CDR2 reads SVGAGI (reference sequence). CDR3 sequence (DNA): TGTGCCAGCAGTTACGGGGAGCGGACTGAAGCTTTCTTT. Protein: CASSYGERTEAFF.

V is TRBV30 and J is TRBJ2-3, with 8 bases lining up with TRBD2. Germline V CDR1 and CDR2: GTSNPN, SVGIG (reference sequence). The CDR3 covers 12 residues. The V and J ends lost 5 bases and 6 bases, in that order; junction bases with no gene match: 4. The CDR3 DNA reads as TGTGCCTGGGAGCGGGGGCAGGATACGCAGTATTTT. It encodes CAWERGQDTQYF.

This clone was recorded only once. This chain uses TRBV19 with TRBJ1-5, with TRBD1 identical over 9 bases. CDR3 size: 15 residues. Germline V gene lookup returns CDR1 LNHDA and CDR2 SQIVND (reference sequence). J was trimmed by 2 bases and V by 7 bases; bases with no gene match: 6. The CDR3, as DNA: TGTGCCAGTACGGACAGGGGCGGGGGCAATCAGCCCCAGCATTTT. Amino acid sequence: CASTDRGGGNQPQHF.

The chain joins TRBV5-3 to TRBJ2-7; D possibly corresponds to TRBD2 (5 bases). TRBV5-3 is given ORF status, its function remaining uncertain. V was shortened by 1 base and J by 2 bases, with 19 bases between the two germline ends. CDR3 length: 17 amino acids. Here the CDR3 reads CARSLFLLTIGTYEQYF. CDR3 coding DNA: TGTGCCAGAAGCTTGTTTTTGCTCACGATCGGGACCTACGAGCAGTACTTC.

The chain couples TRBV15 to TRBJ1-1; possible D gene TRBD1, 5 bases. CDR1 and CDR2 (germline): LNHNV, YYDKDF (reference sequence). Trimming removed 5 bases from V and 1 base from J, with 20 bases in between. The CDR3 has 17 amino acids. This CDR3 reads CATSFSISAGQNTEAFF. The CDR3 DNA follows: TGTGCCACCAGCTTCTCCATTTCGGCAGGGCAGAACACTGAAGCTTTCTTT.

The gene calls are TRBV9 and TRBJ2-3, with 7 bases that match TRBD2. Germline CDR1 and CDR2: SGDLS and YYNGEE. Germline trimming cut 4 bases from V and 3 bases from J; bases unmatched to any gene: 11. This CDR3 has 16 residues. The CDR3 DNA is TGTGCCAGCAGCCCAGGGAGGGCTGCCCTTACAGATACGCAGTATTTT. Amino acid sequence: CASSPGRAALTDTQYF.

This sequence joins TRBV7-9 and TRBJ1-4, with 7 bases matching TRBD1. Germline loops: CDR1 SEHNR, CDR2 FQNEAQ (reference sequence). The V gene end was trimmed by 1 base and the J gene end by 4 bases; junction bases not matched to a gene: 3. The CDR3 runs to 15 residues. DNA for the CDR3: TGTGCCAGCAGCTTAGGGACAGGCTTTAATGAAAAACTGTTTTTT. Amino acid sequence: CASSLGTGFNEKLFF.

This clone has more than one count but fewer than ten. The V and J genes are TRBV19 and TRBJ2-1, with D possibly being TRBD2 (6 bases). Germline V gives CDR1 LNHDA, CDR2 SQIVND (reference sequence). This CDR3 comprises 16 residues. Trimming took off 3 bases at V and 0 bases at J, with 12 bases between the two ends. CDR3 amino acids: CASSMEGLRSYNEQFF. CDR3 DNA sequence: TGTGCCAGTAGTATGGAGGGGCTCCGCTCCTACAATGAGCAGTTCTTC.

V and J are TRBV6-5 and TRBJ2-1; 8 nucleotides agree with TRBD2. After removal of 2 bases from V and 14 bases from J, the junction contained 14 bases not matched to a gene. The germline V gene has CDR1 MNHEY and CDR2 SVGAGI. The CDR3 covers 15 residues. CDR3 loop: CASSYMARTSPPEFF. In DNA, the CDR3 is TGTGCCAGCAGTTACATGGCCCGGACTAGCCCACCCGAGTTCTTC.

About this clone: Other nucleotide sequences from this sample produce the same CDR3. The chain carries TRBV28 and TRBJ2-7, with D perhaps assigned TRBD1 or TRBD2 (5 bases each). V gave up 4 bases and J gave up 9 bases, with 19 bases separating them. Germline assignment: CDR1 MDHEN and CDR2 SYDVKM. The CDR3 is 14 amino acids. In DNA, the CDR3 is TGTGCCAGCAGTTCGGGACCGGACCTGCGAGGGCAGTACTTC. Encoded protein: CASSSGPDLRGQYF. Combining the CDR3 with reference TRBV28 and TRBJ2-7 gives the whole variable domain DVKVTQSSRYLVKRTGEKVFLECVQDMDHENMFWYRQDPGLGLRLIYFSYDVKMKEKGDIPEGYSVSREKKERFSLILESASTNQTSMYLCASSSGPDLRGQYFGPGTRLTVT.

The genes are TRBV5-6 and TRBJ2-4; TRBD2 aligns across 11 bases. With 5 bases clipped from V and 6 bases from J, the junction kept 10 bases outside the gene matches. The CDR3 consists of 16 residues. CDR1 SGHDT and CDR2 YYEEEE come from the germline V gene. CDR3 in amino acids: CASRDLAGGPRNIQYF. In nucleotides, the CDR3 is TGTGCCAGCAGGGATTTAGCGGGAGGGCCGCGAAACATTCAGTACTTC.

The rearrangement links TRBV4-2 to TRBJ1-1; D is perhaps TRBD1 (6 bases). V lost 1 base, J lost 2 bases, and 11 bases lay in between. Per germline, CDR1 LGHNA and CDR2 YNFKEQ. CDR3 length equals 15 residues. The CDR3 DNA sequence: TGTGCCAGCAGCCAAGGTAGGACAGTAAACACTGAAGCTTTCTTT. Protein sequence: CASSQGRTVNTEAFF.

The chain couples TRBV9 to TRBJ2-1; 12 bases agree with TRBD2. The length of the CDR3 is 15 residues. With 1 base clipped from V and 7 bases from J, the junction kept 3 bases outside the gene matches. CDR1 and CDR2 (germline): SGDLS, YYNGEE. The CDR3 nucleotides read TGTGCCAGCAGCGTATTTACTAGCGGGAGGAATGAGCAGTTCTTC. It codes for CASSVFTSGRNEQFF. The full variable domain, in which reference TRBV9 and TRBJ2-1 provide the parts outside the CDR3, is DSGVTQTPKHLITATGQRVTLRCSPRSGDLSVYWYQQSLDQGLQFLIQYYNGEERAKGNILERFSAQQFPDLHSELNLSSLELGDSALYFCASSVFTSGRNEQFFGPGTRLTVL.

In this sample, this clone turned up once. Other DNA sequences from this sample encode an identical CDR3 as well. V and J are TRBV5-1 and TRBJ2-2; D uncertain. Trimming removed 0 bases at V and 2 bases at J, with 5 bases between. This CDR3 spans 14 amino acids. CDR1 and CDR2 (germline): SGHRS, YFSETQ. The CDR3 region is CASSLGQNTGELFF. For the CDR3, the DNA is TGCGCCAGCAGCTTGGGCCAAAACACCGGGGAGCTGTTTTTT.

This CDR3 is CASSSGLAYSYEQYF. CDR3 sequence (DNA): TGTGCCAGCAGCTCAGGACTAGCGTATTCCTACGAGCAGTACTTC. J is TRBJ2-7 and V is TRBV7-8; 9 positions agree with TRBD2. The CDR3 has 15 residues. Germline V lookup: CDR1 SGHVS, CDR2 FQNEAQ. Trimming took 4 bases from V and 1 from J; bases not matched to a gene: 5.

This chain connects TRBV19 to TRBJ2-5, with TRBD1 identical over 10 bases. The CDR3 covers 14 residues. Germline assignment: CDR1 LNHDA and CDR2 SQIVND (reference sequence). V shed 3 bases, J shed 5 bases, and the junction held 3 bases outside the gene matches. The CDR3 sequence: CASSMGQGLETQYF. In DNA, the CDR3 is TGTGCCAGTAGTATGGGACAGGGGCTGGAGACCCAGTACTTC.

The chain uses TRBV2 and TRBJ2-1; TRBD2 agrees at 12 bases. Trimming removed 5 bases from V and 9 bases from J; junction bases left unmatched: 5. CDR3 length: 14 residues. The germline CDR1 and CDR2 sequences are SNHLY and FYNNEI. The CDR3 loop is CASSSSGRAREQFF. The CDR3 coding sequence is TGTGCCAGCAGTTCTAGCGGGAGGGCCCGTGAGCAGTTCTTC.

The chain carries TRBV4-1 and TRBJ1-1; D is perhaps TRBD1 (6 bases). The CDR3 has 15 residues. Germline V gene data show CDR1 as MGHRA and CDR2 as YSYEKL. Trimming shortened V by 1 base and J by 1 base, and 10 bases separated the two germline ends. CDR3 nucleotide sequence: TGCGCCAGCAGCCAAGTGTACAGGGAGAACACTGAAGCTTTCTTT. Translating it yields CASSQVYRENTEAFF.

V usage is TRBV5-1 and J usage is TRBJ2-3; 9 bases line up with TRBD2. V gave up 0 bases and J gave up 2 bases; unmatched junction bases: 4. In germline, CDR1 is SGHRS, CDR2 YFSETQ. CDR3 size: 16 residues. The CDR3 bases are TGCGCCAGCAGCTTGGGCGCTAGCGGGAACACAGATACGCAGTATTTT. It encodes CASSLGASGNTDTQYF.

With regard to this clone: One end of the junction varies from germline; a read error may be responsible. V is TRBV27 and J is TRBJ2-7, with no clear D. This CDR3 spans 9 amino acids. Germline assignment: CDR1 MNHEY and CDR2 SMNVEV (reference sequence). The CDR3 region is CASRPSSNF. DNA for the CDR3: TGTGCCAGTCGCCCGAGCAGTAACTTC.

This rearrangement joins TRBV18 to TRBJ2-7; D gene unclear. The CDR3 has 14 residues. CDR1 and CDR2 from the germline V gene are KGHSH and LQKENI. Trimming removed 1 base from V and 1 base from J, with 8 bases in between. For the CDR3, the DNA is TGTGCCAGCTCACCACGCACCACATCCTACGAGCAGTACTTC. Translating gives CASSPRTTSYEQYF. Drawing the rest from reference TRBV18 and TRBJ2-7, the complete variable domain is NAGVMQNPRHLVRRRGQEARLRCSPMKGHSHVYWYRQLPEEGLKFMVYLQKENIIDESGMPKERFSAEFPKEGPSILRIQQVVRGDSAAYFCASSPRTTSYEQYFGPGTRLTVT.